These 8 T cell receptor beta chains were sequenced from one sample in a study of blood T cells in healthy people across ages. Primers used in a second PCR of about 7 to 11 cycles were a sample-barcoded 5' primer and a J-beta primer mix. Using its own MiXCR run on the 5' RACE reads, TCRdb lists one record per CDR3 protein. Of hundreds of thousands of distinct CDR3 sequences listed, roughly 46% were seen once; the top ten hold roughly 18%. The sequencing input was blood. Receptors originate from a man aged 80 or over in good health.

This clonotype was counted a few times. The chain combines TRBV20-1 with TRBJ1-1; no clear D. The CDR3 is 13 residues long. CDR1 DFQATT and CDR2 SNEGSKA come from the germline V gene (reference sequence). Trimming removed 7 bases from V and 1 base from J, with 13 bases in between. CDR3 sequence (DNA): TGCAGTGTCGCATCTCAACAGAACACTGAAGCTTTCTTT. This encodes CSVASQQNTEAFF.

The chain couples TRBV7-3 to TRBJ2-6; maybe TRBD1 (5 bases). This CDR3 comprises 17 residues. Trimming shortened V by 2 bases and J by 1 base, and 12 bases separated the two germline ends. CDR1 and CDR2 (germline): SGHTA, FQGTGA. The CDR3 region has the DNA TGTGCCAGCAGCTTAGGGGCAGGGCCATCTGGGGCCAACGTCCTGACTTTC. Amino acid sequence: CASSLGAGPSGANVLTF.

This clonotype was observed a few times. CDR3 DNA: TGTGCCAGCAGCCCCCGACAGGATAGCAATCAGCCCCAGCATTTT. As protein: CASSPRQDSNQPQHF. The chain carries TRBV21-1 and TRBJ1-5; TRBD1, the D gene given by the table, was not confirmed from the DNA. TRBV21-1 has pseudogene status. The CDR3 totals 15 residues.

In the case of this clonotype: This likely comes from a read error, as the CDR3 has no conserved phenylalanine or tryptophan at its end. The limits of the CDR3 on the DNA are not certain, so only TCRdb's listed CDR3 is given. This chain links TRBV12-3 or TRBV12-4 with TRBJ2-3. The CDR3 numbers 14 amino acids, ends counted. The CDR3 protein is CASSLAVGTDAEYS.

This clonotype was seen many times. The chain joins TRBV29-1 to TRBJ2-3; D gene ambiguous. V was pared by 3 bases and J by 8 bases, with 9 bases between. The CDR3 is 11 residues long. From germline, CDR1 is SQVTM and CDR2 ANQGSEA. Here the CDR3 DNA reads TGCAGCGTTGACATCGGCGGTACGCAGTATTTT. The encoded protein is CSVDIGGTQYF.

V usage is TRBV7-2 and J usage is TRBJ2-7; TRBD2 is a possible D gene (5 bases). CDR3 length: 14 residues. Trimming stripped 2 bases from V and 5 bases from J, with 13 bases between. The V gene's germline CDR1 is SGHTA and CDR2 FQGNSA. CDR3 loop: CASSLLRESNEQYF. In DNA form, the CDR3 reads TGTGCCAGCAGCTTACTCCGGGAAAGTAACGAGCAGTACTTC.

The chain uses TRBV24-1 and TRBJ2-3; 9 bases line up with TRBD1. This CDR3 contains 16 residues. Trimming took 3 bases from V and 4 from J; bases not matched to a gene: 7. Germline values: CDR1 KGHDR, CDR2 SFDVKD. CDR3 in DNA: TGTGCCACCAGTGATCGACAGGGGGGAAACGCAGATACGCAGTATTTT. It encodes CATSDRQGGNADTQYF.

The rearrangement links TRBV2 to TRBJ1-5; no clear D gene. This CDR3 comprises 14 residues. The germline V gene encodes CDR1 SNHLY and CDR2 FYNNEI. The V and J ends lost 5 bases and 3 bases respectively, with 11 bases between them. The CDR3 spells CASSLRINNQPQHF. The CDR3 DNA sequence: TGTGCCAGCAGTTTGAGGATCAACAATCAGCCCCAGCATTTT.